Listed below are T cell receptor beta chains from one sample, sequenced in a study of shared clonotypes between healthy human individuals. Sequencing used immunoSEQ multiplex PCR; TCRdb keeps in-frame clones, though not all of them. There are some 650,000 clones in the sample; more than 95% occur only once, and 0.057% lies in the top ten. Sequencing used naive CD4+ T cells sorted from blood. Source of these receptors: a woman aged 25 to 39 in good health. The conserved cysteine and the conserved F or W are not part of the CDR3 here.

v_call	j_call	cdr3_aa
TRBV27	TRBJ2-7	ASRDTSGNYEQY
TRBV14	TRBJ2-1	ASSHPGLAVLGQF
TRBV6-1	TRBJ2-1	ASRPYREGIYEQF
TRBV6-5	TRBJ1-1	ASSYSPVSDTEAF
TRBV5-4	TRBJ2-5	ASSFRTGGPKETQY
TRBV19	TRBJ2-6	ASSPGTNVLT
TRBV10-3	TRBJ1-1	AISDLAMNTEAF
TRBV19	TRBJ2-5	ASSIGAGLQQETQY
TRBV10-2	TRBJ2-1	ASIEGAGASSYNEQF
TRBV7-9	TRBJ2-7	ASSPGLAEPYEQY
TRBV29-1	TRBJ1-2	SVERGTGGRIGYGYT
TRBV5-8	TRBJ1-5	ASSLPGAHGNQPQH
TRBV18	TRBJ1-1	ASKPGQENTEAF
TRBV29-1	TRBJ2-1	SVCRDSRYNEQF
TRBV10-3	TRBJ2-7	AISGRGPFYEQY
TRBV7-9	TRBJ1-1	ASSSSDQNTEAF
TRBV6-1	TRBJ2-2	ASSVLQGSGELF
TRBV7-3	TRBJ2-7	ASSRGTGDRYEQY
TRBV9	TRBJ2-2	ASSGLGIGVAGELF
TRBV7-6	TRBJ2-7	ASSAQGTSGSLYEQY
TRBV19	TRBJ2-5	ASSGTGGAEETQY
TRBV6-6	TRBJ2-1	ASLRTKGQLGDEQF
TRBV5-1	TRBJ1-1	ASSPDRGNTEAF
TRBV6-5	TRBJ2-1	ASSRGTSGKNEQF
TRBV10-2	TRBJ1-5	ASSFDRSISNQPQH
TRBV11-2	TRBJ1-1	ASSLAGFRMNTEAF
TRBV6-5	TRBJ1-2	ASSLEVNYGYT
TRBV5-1	TRBJ2-1	ASSFTGDSYNEQF
TRBV5-1	TRBJ2-7	ASSTGGIEQY
TRBV7-2	TRBJ2-2	ASSSDRGRVGGELF
TRBV30	TRBJ1-5	AWSRRDRAPHVGNQPQH
TRBV10-3	TRBJ2-1	AISSGAYNEQF
TRBV11-2	TRBJ1-4	ASRLGVWGEKLF
TRBV28	TRBJ2-7	ATGTGIYEQY